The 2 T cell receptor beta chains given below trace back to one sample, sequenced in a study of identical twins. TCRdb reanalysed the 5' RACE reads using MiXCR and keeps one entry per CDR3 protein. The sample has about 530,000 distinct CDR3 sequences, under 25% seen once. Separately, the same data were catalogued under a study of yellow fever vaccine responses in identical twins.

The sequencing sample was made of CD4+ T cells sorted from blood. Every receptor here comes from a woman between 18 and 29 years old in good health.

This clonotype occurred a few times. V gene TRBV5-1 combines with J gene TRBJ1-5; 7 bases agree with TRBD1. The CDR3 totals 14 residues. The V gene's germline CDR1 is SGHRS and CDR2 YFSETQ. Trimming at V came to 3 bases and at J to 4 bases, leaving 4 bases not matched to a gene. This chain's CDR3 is CASSSGTENQPQHF. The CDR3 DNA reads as TGCGCCAGCAGCTCCGGGACAGAAAATCAGCCCCAGCATTTT. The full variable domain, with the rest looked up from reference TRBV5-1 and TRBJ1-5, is KAGVTQTPRYLIKTRGQQVTLSCSPISGHRSVSWYQQTPGQGLQFLFEYFSETQRNKGNFPGRFSGRQFSNSRSEMNVSTLELGDSALYLCASSSGTENQPQHFGDGTRLSIL.

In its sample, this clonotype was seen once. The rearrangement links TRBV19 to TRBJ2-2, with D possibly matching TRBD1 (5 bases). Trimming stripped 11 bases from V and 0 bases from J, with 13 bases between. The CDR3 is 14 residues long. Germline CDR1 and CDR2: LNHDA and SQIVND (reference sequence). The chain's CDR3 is CASLGLANTGELFF. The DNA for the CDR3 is TGTGCCTCTTTGGGGCTCGCGAACACCGGGGAGCTGTTTTTT.